The 17 T cell receptor beta chains listed next were all sequenced from one sample in a study of naive and memory T cell subsets. Treatment: skin biopsy from PPD injection site in Mantoux-positive individual. A UMI-containing oligonucleotide was joined by 3' ligation to the TCR cDNA template. The SP2 primer and nested alpha and beta constant region primers amplified ligated cDNA in four rounds. TCRdb re-called the UMI-ligation and nested PCR reads with MiXCR, one entry per CDR3 protein. The repertoire includes 35,000 to 40,000 distinct CDR3 sequences, approximately 10% of them detected once, and about 4% sits in the top ten. The input for sequencing was skin, taken from a tuberculin skin test site. The receptors shown here come from an adult in good health.

In its sample, this clonotype was seen many times. The rearrangement links TRBV28 to TRBJ1-2, with 7 positions matching TRBD1. The germline gives CDR1 MDHEN, CDR2 SYDVKM. The V gene end was trimmed by 8 bases and the J gene end by 7 bases; junction bases not matched to a gene: 22. This CDR3 has 17 residues. DNA for the CDR3: TGTGCCAGCCTGTCCGTGGTAAAGACAGGGAATAGAAGTGGCTACACCTTC. It yields the protein CASLSVVKTGNRSGYTF.

This chain uses TRBV28 with TRBJ1-2; no firm D call. Looked up from germline, CDR1 is MDHEN and CDR2 is SYDVKM. The V gene lost 2 bases and the J gene lost 5 bases, with 12 bases spanning the gap. The CDR3 consists of 14 residues. CDR3 DNA sequence: TGTGCCAGCAGTTTACTCTCGAGCACTTATGGCTACACCTTC. This codes for CASSLLSSTYGYTF.

This chain connects TRBV6-6 to TRBJ2-2, with D possibly matching TRBD1 (5 bases). Germline V gene sequence: CDR1 MNHNY, CDR2 SVGAGI (reference sequence). The V end was cut by 7 bases, the J end by 6 bases, with 9 bases between. The CDR3 loop spans 12 amino acids. The CDR3 here is CASKSGSGELFF. The CDR3 DNA follows: TGTGCCAGCAAATCAGGGTCCGGGGAGCTGTTTTTT.

This clonotype was observed many times. The rearrangement links TRBV11-2 to TRBJ2-3, with unresolved D. From germline, CDR1 is SGHAT and CDR2 FQNNGV. Trimming left V 5 bases short and J 9 bases short, with 18 bases between. The CDR3 sequence is 14 residues long. CDR3 amino acids: CASSVNAESRTQYF. The CDR3 DNA is TGTGCCAGCAGCGTCAACGCGGAGTCACGGACGCAGTATTTT.

This clonotype occurred many times. This chain uses TRBV2 with TRBJ2-2; 7 bases fit TRBD2. The V segment lost 8 bases and the J segment 5 bases; nucleotides outside the gene matches: 2. Looked up from germline, CDR1 is SNHLY and CDR2 is FYNNEI. This CDR3 comprises 12 residues. The CDR3 bases are TGTGCCAGCGGGGGGGAAACCGGGGAGCTGTTTTTT. It specifies CASGGETGELFF.

This clonotype was found many times. The chain is built from TRBV5-4 and TRBJ2-1; D call uncertain. CDR1 is SGHNT and CDR2 is YYREEE in the germline V gene (reference sequence). Trimming removed 4 bases at V and 7 bases at J, with 21 bases between. There are 16 residues in the CDR3. In DNA form, the CDR3 reads TGTGCCAGCAGCCCCCCCCCTGTGTCACCCGTAAATGAGCAGTTCTTC. It codes for CASSPPPVSPVNEQFF.

This clonotype was detected only a few times. The V call is TRBV3-1, the J call TRBJ2-1; D ambiguous. The CDR3 spans 15 residues. The V and J ends lost 4 bases and 0 bases respectively, with 10 bases between them. Per germline, CDR1 LGHDT and CDR2 YNNKEL (reference sequence). The CDR3: CASSPDQSSYNEQFF. The CDR3 DNA is TGTGCCAGCAGCCCGGACCAGAGCTCCTACAATGAGCAGTTCTTC.

The table lists this clonotype with a few counts. The chain uses TRBV3-1 and TRBJ1-1; 8 bases agree with TRBD1. The junction had 9 bases not matched to a gene; V was cut back by 2 bases and J by 4 bases. The CDR3 runs 16 residues. Germline CDR1 and CDR2: LGHDT and YNNKEL (reference sequence). CDR3 nucleotide sequence: TGTGCCAGCAGCCAATATCAGGGGGCCAGGGGCACTGAAGCTTTCTTT. The encoded protein is CASSQYQGARGTEAFF.

This clonotype has only a few counts. The V call is TRBV7-2, the J call TRBJ1-5, with a weak D call TRBD1 (5 bases). The CDR3 consists of 14 residues. Germline CDR1 is SGHTA and CDR2 is FQGNSA. Trimming shortened V by 1 base and J by 4 bases, and 8 bases separated the two germline ends. The DNA for the CDR3 is TGTGCCAGCAGCTTAGGGGACGGTAATCAGCCCCAGCATTTT. Translation gives CASSLGDGNQPQHF.

In this sample, this clonotype turned up many times. The genes are TRBV7-2 and TRBJ2-2; possibly TRBD2 for D (5 bases). CDR1 and CDR2 from the germline V gene are SGHTA and FQGNSA. The V end was cut by 3 bases, the J end by 6 bases, with 8 bases between. CDR3 length: 13 amino acids. For the CDR3, the DNA is TGTGCCAGCAGCTTTCAGGAGGCCGGGGAGCTGTTTTTT. Translation: CASSFQEAGELFF.

This clonotype occurred many times. This sequence joins TRBV7-2 and TRBJ1-6; D perhaps matches TRBD1 (5 bases). Trimming took 5 bases from V and 10 from J, leaving 21 bases between them. The CDR3 runs to 16 residues. CDR1 is SGHTA, CDR2 FQGNSA, per germline. CDR3 coding DNA: TGTGCCAGCAGCCCCCTGACAGTGCCCCGAGGGTCACCCCTCCACTTT. Protein product: CASSPLTVPRGSPLHF.

This chain connects TRBV5-1 to TRBJ2-3; TRBD1 agrees at 9 bases. Germline CDR1 reads SGHRS; CDR2 reads YFSETQ. The CDR3 runs to 17 residues. V lost 3 bases and J lost 4; bases outside the gene matches: 12. The CDR3 region is CASSSPPRTGAADTQYF. CDR3 coding DNA: TGCGCCAGCAGCTCGCCCCCCAGGACAGGGGCGGCAGATACGCAGTATTTT.

On this clonotype itself: Without the conserved terminal phenylalanine or tryptophan, this CDR3 likely stems from a read error. V usage is TRBV2 and J usage is TRBJ2-1; the match to TRBD1 covers 9 bases. Germline trimming cut 3 bases from V and 2 bases from J; bases unmatched to any gene: 2. This CDR3 region has 15 residues. CDR1 is SNHLY and CDR2 is FYNNEI in the germline V gene. The CDR3: CASSDRTGAYNEQFL. CDR3 sequence (DNA): TGTGCCAGCAGTGATCGGACAGGGGCCTACAATGAGCAGTTCTTA.

This clonotype was counted at least ten times. The gene calls are TRBV7-6 and TRBJ2-3, with 8 nucleotides matching TRBD1. CDR1 and CDR2 (germline): SGHVS, FNYEAQ. V was clipped by 5 bases and J by 2 bases; unmatched bases: 12. The CDR3 sequence is 17 residues long. The CDR3 nucleotides are TGTGCCAGCAGCCCCGGGACAGGCAGGACGATCACAGATACGCAGTATTTT. The encoded protein is CASSPGTGRTITDTQYF.

This clonotype is labeled medium-sized (0.01 to 0.1%). This chain joins TRBV13 and TRBJ2-1; no clear D gene. Trimming cost V 1 base and J 0 bases, with 13 bases left between them. CDR3 length: 17 amino acids. The germline CDR1 and CDR2 sequences are PRHDT and FYEKMQ (reference sequence). The CDR3 loop is CASSLEESWSSYNEQFF. CDR3 sequence (DNA): TGTGCCAGCAGCTTAGAGGAATCGTGGAGCTCCTACAATGAGCAGTTCTTC.

The chain is built from TRBV19 and TRBJ2-1; unclear D gene. V lost 7 bases to trimming and J lost 5 bases, with 12 bases between them. The CDR3 extends over 13 amino acids. Germline loops: CDR1 LNHDA, CDR2 SQIVND (reference sequence). CDR3 region: CASTTDPHNEQFF. CDR3 nucleotide sequence: TGTGCCAGTACGACCGACCCTCACAATGAGCAGTTCTTC. Complete variable domain (other parts from reference TRBV19 and TRBJ2-1): DGGITQSPKYLFRKEGQNVTLSCEQNLNHDAMYWYRQDPGQGLRLIYYSQIVNDFQKGDIAEGYSVSREKKESFPLTVTSAQKNPTAFYLCASTTDPHNEQFFGPGTRLTVL.

This sequence joins TRBV11-1 and TRBJ2-1; D is uncertain. CDR3 length: 13 amino acids. Looked up from germline, CDR1 is SGHAT and CDR2 is FQDESV (reference sequence). Trimming took 3 bases from V and 8 from J, leaving 11 bases between them. DNA of the CDR3: TGTGCCAGCAGCTTGGTTCCCCGGTATGAGCAGTTCTTC. Translation gives CASSLVPRYEQFF. The whole variable domain, remainder taken from reference TRBV11-1 and TRBJ2-1, is EAEVAQSPRYKITEKSQAVAFWCDPISGHATLYWYRQILGQGPELLVQFQDESVVDDSQLPKDRFSAERLKGVDSTLKIQPAELGDSAMYLCASSLVPRYEQFFGPGTRLTVL.